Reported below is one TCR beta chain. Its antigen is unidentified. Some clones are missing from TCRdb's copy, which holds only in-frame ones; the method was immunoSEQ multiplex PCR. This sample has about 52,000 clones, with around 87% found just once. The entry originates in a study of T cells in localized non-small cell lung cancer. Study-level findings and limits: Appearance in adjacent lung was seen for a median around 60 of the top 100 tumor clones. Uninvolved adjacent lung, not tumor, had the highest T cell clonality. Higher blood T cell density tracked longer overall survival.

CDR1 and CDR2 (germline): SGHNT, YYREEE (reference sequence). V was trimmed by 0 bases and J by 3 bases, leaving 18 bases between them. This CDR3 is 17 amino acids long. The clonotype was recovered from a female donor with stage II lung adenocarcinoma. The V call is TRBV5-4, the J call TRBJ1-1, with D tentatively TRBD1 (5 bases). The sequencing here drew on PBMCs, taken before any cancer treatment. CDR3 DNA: TGTGCCAGCAGCTTGGGGGGATTGTGGACAAACCACACTGAAGCTTTCTTT. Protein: CASSLGGLWTNHTEAFF. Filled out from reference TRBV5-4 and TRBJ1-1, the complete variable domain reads ETGVTQSPTHLIKTRGQQVTLRCSSQSGHNTVSWYQQALGQGPQFIFQYYREEENGRGNFPPRFSGLQFPNYSSELNVNALELDDSALYLCASSLGGLWTNHTEAFFGQGTRLTVV.